The 7 T cell receptor beta chains given below trace back to one sample, sequenced in a study of identical twins (dated by TCRdb to 2016 to 2017). The library was generated by 5' RACE. The sequencing machine was an Illumina HiSeq 2000. The raw public reads went through TCRdb reprocessing: fastp at Q25, MiXCR clone calling, in-frame beta chains kept. CDR3 protein sequences are deduplicated, and each keeps its most common genes and DNA. Across this sample there are roughly 200,000 distinct CDR3 sequences, with more than 15% seen only once. 40% of the sample rests with the top ten. This sample also appeared in a second study, on T cells expressing NK-cell markers.

Sequencing used CD8+ T cells sorted from blood. The receptor source for this set is a woman in her late teens or twenties in good health.

The chain links TRBV9 to TRBJ2-1, with 10 positions matching TRBD2. V dropped 0 bases and J dropped 15; count of bases not matched to a gene: 12. CDR1 is SGDLS, CDR2 YYNGEE, per germline. The CDR3 is made up of 15 amino acids. The CDR3 region is CASSVDSGGARALFF. The CDR3 nucleotides read TGTGCCAGCAGCGTAGACAGCGGGGGGGCCCGAGCGCTGTTCTTC.

This clonotype occurred a few times. This sequence joins TRBV12-3 or TRBV12-4 and TRBJ1-2; D is ambiguous. Trimming shortened V by 6 bases and J by 0 bases, and 5 bases separated the two germline ends. This CDR3 is built from 12 residues. CDR3 nucleotides: TGTGCCAGCAGCTCTACTAACTATGGCTACACCTTC. It is translated as CASSSTNYGYTF.

The V and J genes are TRBV12-3 or TRBV12-4 and TRBJ2-3, with 8 bases identical to TRBD1. The CDR3 spans 16 residues. Germline trimming cut 5 bases from V and 0 bases from J; bases unmatched to any gene: 7. In nucleotides, the CDR3 is TGTGCCAGCAGTCCAAATACAGGGGGTAGCACAGATACGCAGTATTTT. Encoded protein: CASSPNTGGSTDTQYF.

This clonotype was detected a few times. This chain joins TRBV2 and TRBJ2-2; D is uncertain. With 2 bases removed from V and 8 bases from J, the gap between germline ends came to 9 bases. Germline CDR1 reads SNHLY; CDR2 reads FYNNEI. The CDR3 totals 13 residues. The CDR3 loop is CASSELARGELFF. For the CDR3, the DNA is TGTGCCAGCAGTGAACTGGCCAGAGGGGAGCTGTTTTTT. The full variable domain, its missing parts supplied by reference TRBV2 and TRBJ2-2, is EPEVTQTPSHQVTQMGQEVILRCVPISNHLYFYWYRQILGQKVEFLVSFYNNEISEKSEIFDDQFSVERPDGSNFTLKIRSTKLEDSAMYFCASSELARGELFFGEGSRLTVL.

Only a few counts were recorded for this clonotype. This chain links TRBV20-1 with TRBJ2-3, with 8 bases identical to TRBD2. There are 13 residues in the CDR3. Germline assignment: CDR1 DFQATT and CDR2 SNEGSKA (reference sequence). Unmatched junction bases numbered 8, after V lost 5 bases and J lost 7 bases. The CDR3: CSAPGGPGNTQYF. CDR3 sequence (DNA): TGCAGTGCTCCGGGAGGGCCGGGGAATACGCAGTATTTT.

The chain links TRBV11-2 to TRBJ2-7, with a weak D call TRBD2 (6 bases). This CDR3 spans 12 amino acids. Trimming removed 4 bases at V and 6 bases at J, with 10 bases between. Germline assignment: CDR1 SGHAT and CDR2 FQNNGV. CDR3 nucleotides: TGTGCCAGCAGCTCCGCTAGCGCCGAGCAGTACTTC. This gives the protein CASSSASAEQYF.

The chain recombines TRBV7-6 with TRBJ2-1; possibly TRBD1 for D (5 bases). In germline, CDR1 is SGHVS, CDR2 FNYEAQ. The CDR3 consists of 14 residues. Trimming took off 1 base at V and 10 bases at J, with 14 bases between the two ends. The chain's CDR3 is CASSLEVEKGEQFF. The CDR3 DNA reads as TGTGCCAGCAGCTTAGAGGTAGAAAAGGGGGAGCAGTTCTTC. Full variable domain (missing parts from reference TRBV7-6 and TRBJ2-1): GAGVSQSPRYKVTKRGQDVALRCDPISGHVSLYWYRQALGQGPEFLTYFNYEAQQDKSGLPNDRFSAERPEGSISTLTIQRTEQRDSAMYRCASSLEVEKGEQFFGPGTRLTVL.